The 9 T cell receptor beta chains listed next were all sequenced from one sample in a study of molecular identifiers for immune sequencing clone quantification. TCRdb reprocessed the PCR reads via MiXCR and lists one record per CDR3 protein. The table lists about 640,000 distinct CDR3 sequences, less than 20% of them singletons. The sample comprised naive CD8+ T cells from blood, with Jurkat cell RNA spiked in. The subset here: FACS-sorted CD8+CD4-CCR7+CD45RA+ naive T cells. The receptors come from a human donor in good health. Some libraries in this study had Jurkat cell RNA spiked in.

In this sample, this clonotype turned up many times. This chain uses TRBV27 with TRBJ2-3; 10 nucleotides match TRBD2. This CDR3 has 16 residues. Trimming at V came to 5 bases and at J to 6 bases, leaving 11 bases not matched to a gene. The germline CDR1 and CDR2 sequences are MNHEY and SMNVEV (reference sequence). The CDR3 nucleotides are TGTGCCAGCAGTCTGGGGCTAGCGGGAGTCGAGGATACGCAGTATTTT. Encoded protein: CASSLGLAGVEDTQYF.

This clonotype was recorded many times. V gene TRBV12-3 or TRBV12-4 combines with J gene TRBJ2-1; D perhaps matches TRBD2 (5 bases). This CDR3 is 12 amino acids long. The V end lost 6 bases, the J end lost 8 bases, and 11 bases lay between the germline ends. Here the CDR3 DNA reads TGTGCCAGCAGCCCCGGGAAATATGAGCAGTTCTTC. This sequence encodes CASSPGKYEQFF.

Turning to this clonotype: This sequence may be a read error, since a much larger clone differs from it by one base. V usage is TRBV29-1 and J usage is TRBJ2-4; 7 nucleotides align to TRBD1. V dropped 3 bases and J dropped 6; count of bases not matched to a gene: 5. CDR1 is SQVTM and CDR2 is ANQGSEA in the germline V gene. The CDR3 runs 13 residues. CDR3 nucleotides: TGCAGCGTTGACGAGGGACAGCTAAACATTCAGTACTTC. This translates into CSVDEGQLNIQYF. The complete variable domain, with remaining parts taken from reference TRBV29-1 and TRBJ2-4, reads SAVISQKPSRDICQRGTSLTIQCQVDSQVTMMFWYRQQPGQSLTLIATANQGSEATYESGFVIDKFPISRPNLTFSTLTVSNMSPEDSSIYLCSVDEGQLNIQYFGAGTRLSVL.

This clonotype came up many times. The chain couples TRBV27 to TRBJ2-7; the match to TRBD1 covers 9 bases. This CDR3 region has 14 residues. V lost 6 bases to trimming and J lost 5 bases; unmatched junction nucleotides: 8. Germline V lookup: CDR1 MNHEY, CDR2 SMNVEV (reference sequence). DNA of the CDR3: TGTGCCAGCAGGCTACAGGGGGCAATCGACGAGCAGTACTTC. This gives the protein CASRLQGAIDEQYF.

The chain couples TRBV6-6 to TRBJ2-1, with D tentatively TRBD2 (6 bases). CDR1 and CDR2 from the germline V gene are MNHNY and SVGAGI (reference sequence). The CDR3 is 16 amino acids. The V end lost 6 bases, the J end lost 2 bases, and 17 bases lay between the germline ends. The CDR3: CASSPTEGPTYNEQFF. The DNA for the CDR3 is TGTGCCAGCAGCCCCACGGAGGGGCCTACCTACAATGAGCAGTTCTTC.

J is TRBJ1-5 and V is TRBV27; D may be TRBD1 (5 bases). V lost 4 bases to trimming and J lost 6 bases, with 16 bases between them. This CDR3 is built from 15 residues. The germline V gene has CDR1 MNHEY and CDR2 SMNVEV (reference sequence). CDR3 nucleotide sequence: TGTGCCAGCAGTTATCTAGGTGGGGACGGTCAGCCCCAGCATTTT. Translating gives CASSYLGGDGQPQHF.

Only a few counts were recorded for this clonotype. The CDR3 reads CASSEIQSGQGTYEQYF. The CDR3 DNA reads TGTGCCAGCAGTGAAATTCAGTCGGGTCAGGGCACCTACGAGCAGTACTTC. The chain employs TRBV6-1 and TRBJ2-7; D possibly corresponds to TRBD1 (5 bases). Germline V CDR1 and CDR2: MNHNS, SASEGT. This CDR3 spans 17 amino acids. V gave up 2 bases and J gave up 2 bases, with 19 bases separating them.

The sample holds many counts of this clonotype. The V and J genes are TRBV20-1 and TRBJ2-7; either TRBD1 or TRBD2 may fit D (6 bases each). V was pared by 6 bases and J by 7 bases, with 19 bases between. This CDR3 is built from 13 residues. Per germline, CDR1 DFQATT and CDR2 SNEGSKA (reference sequence). The CDR3 spells CSAPVGGGPEQYF. CDR3 coding DNA: TGCAGTGCACCCGTCGGAGGGGGGCCTGAGCAGTACTTC.

This chain links TRBV13 with TRBJ2-2; 12 bases agree with TRBD2. CDR1 PRHDT and CDR2 FYEKMQ come from the germline V gene (reference sequence). The CDR3 spans 17 residues. After removal of 4 bases from V and 4 bases from J, the junction contained 7 bases not matched to a gene. The CDR3 nucleotides are TGTGCCAGCAGCTCTGGACTAGCGGGAATAGGCACCGGGGAGCTGTTTTTT. This sequence encodes CASSSGLAGIGTGELFF.